The clone carrying this TCR beta chain was counted a few times. Its antigen is still unknown. Libraries were prepared by immunoSEQ multiplex PCR; TCRdb keeps only in-frame clonotypes and omits some of them. Here the sample spans over a thousand clones, about 22% being singletons. This sample was taken from a study of T cells in localized non-small cell lung cancer. Study results and caveats: Clonality peaked in uninvolved adjacent lung rather than tumor.

Germline V gene lookup returns CDR1 SGHNT and CDR2 YENEEA. V was pared by 3 bases and J by 4 bases, with 13 bases between. The CDR3 extends over 14 amino acids. This TCR derives from a woman between 35 and 70 years old with stage I lung adenocarcinoma. The sequenced sample was normal lung tissue next to the tumor, obtained before any cancer treatment. V usage is TRBV11-3 and J usage is TRBJ2-7; D is perhaps TRBD1 (6 bases). The DNA of the CDR3 is TGTGCCAGCAGCTTGAGCTTTGGACAGTACGAGCAGTACTTC. Protein: CASSLSFGQYEQYF.